The 12 T cell receptor beta chains below all came from one sample that was sequenced in a study of cytomegalovirus exposure and HLA in healthy donors. In the PCR, 60 Vbeta and 13 Jbeta primers were used. Using immunoSEQ multiplex PCR, the repertoire was profiled, and TCRdb retains in-frame clones only, with some absent. The table records 55,000 to 80,000 clones, around 78% of them present only once. Sequenced material: PBMCs. The source of these receptors is a middle-aged man in good health and CMV-seronegative.

The rearrangement uses TRBV2 and TRBJ1-2, with a weak D call TRBD1 (6 bases). Germline V gene sequence: CDR1 SNHLY, CDR2 FYNNEI. This CDR3 region has 14 residues. V lost 2 bases and J 4 bases, leaving 11 bases between the germline ends. The DNA of the CDR3 is TGTGCCAGCAGTGAACAGGGGCAAGGCTATGGCTACACCTTC. Its translation: CASSEQGQGYGYTF.

This chain connects TRBV6-5 to TRBJ2-2; 9 positions agree with TRBD2. The CDR3 is 14 residues long. From germline, CDR1 is MNHEY and CDR2 SVGAGI. Unmatched junction bases numbered 10, after V lost 8 bases and J lost 9 bases. The CDR3 sequence: CASQSHSGSRELFF. The CDR3 nucleotides are TGTGCCAGCCAATCCCATAGCGGGAGTAGGGAGCTGTTTTTT.

This chain links TRBV14 with TRBJ2-5, with 10 bases matching TRBD1. V dropped 4 bases and J dropped 4; count of bases not matched to a gene: 9. Per germline, CDR1 SGHDN and CDR2 FVKESK. CDR3 length: 16 amino acids. In DNA form, the CDR3 reads TGTGCCAGCAGCCCGACAGGGGGCGCTTTCGGAGAGACCCAGTACTTC. Translation gives CASSPTGGAFGETQYF.

This clone was picked up a small number of times. Other DNA sequences in this sample translate to the same CDR3. This rearrangement joins TRBV5-1 to TRBJ1-1; TRBD1 might be the D (6 bases). The CDR3 is made up of 13 amino acids. Trimming took off 4 bases at V and 1 base at J, with 8 bases between the two ends. The germline V gene encodes CDR1 SGHRS and CDR2 YFSETQ. The CDR3 sequence is CASSQQGNTEAFF. CDR3 in DNA: TGCGCCAGCAGCCAACAGGGGAACACTGAAGCTTTCTTT.

CDR3 loop: CASSVDRGLSSGNTIYF. The CDR3 nucleotides read TGTGCCAGCAGCGTCGACAGGGGGTTGAGCTCTGGAAACACCATATATTTT. This chain joins TRBV7-9 and TRBJ1-3, with 9 bases aligning to TRBD1. V lost 5 bases, J lost 0 bases, and 8 bases stayed unmatched. Germline V CDR1 and CDR2: SEHNR, FQNEAQ (reference sequence). CDR3 length: 17 residues.

V gene TRBV6-5 combines with J gene TRBJ2-3; 11 positions agree with TRBD1. This CDR3 has 15 residues. V gave up 0 bases and J gave up 5 bases; unmatched junction bases: 1. Germline V gene lookup returns CDR1 MNHEY and CDR2 SVGAGI. CDR3 DNA: TGTGCCAGCAGTTACTCGGACAGGGGGCGAGATACGCAGTATTTT. Protein: CASSYSDRGRDTQYF.

The V and J genes are TRBV28 and TRBJ2-7; 11 nucleotides match TRBD2. Germline V gene sequence: CDR1 MDHEN, CDR2 SYDVKM. CDR3 length: 12 residues. The V segment lost 2 bases and the J segment 12 bases; nucleotides outside the gene matches: 3. CDR3 in amino acids: CASSLASGRPYF. In DNA form, the CDR3 reads TGTGCCAGCAGTTTAGCTAGCGGGAGGCCGTACTTC.

The chain uses TRBV2 and TRBJ1-1; 7 bases align to TRBD1. V was clipped by 0 bases and J by 2 bases; unmatched bases: 3. Germline CDR1 SNHLY, CDR2 FYNNEI. This CDR3 is 15 amino acids long. CDR3 in DNA: TGTGCCAGCAGTGAAGCCGGGACAGCTAACACTGAAGCTTTCTTT. It codes for CASSEAGTANTEAFF.

The chain couples TRBV7-9 to TRBJ2-3; the match to TRBD2 covers 7 bases. CDR3 length: 14 residues. Trimming took 5 bases from V and 6 from J; bases not matched to a gene: 8. Germline V gene data show CDR1 as SEHNR and CDR2 as FQNEAQ (reference sequence). The CDR3 loop is CASSRDYEADTQYF. CDR3 DNA sequence: TGTGCCAGCAGCCGGGACTACGAGGCTGATACGCAGTATTTT.

This chain links TRBV5-6 with TRBJ2-5, with D perhaps matching TRBD1 (8 bases). The V end lost 3 bases, the J end lost 4 bases, and 19 bases lay between the germline ends. Germline V gene data show CDR1 as SGHDT and CDR2 as YYEEEE. This CDR3 has 16 residues. The CDR3: CASSSTGDYFGETQYF. CDR3 coding DNA: TGTGCCAGCAGCTCGACAGGGGACTACTTCGGAGAGACCCAGTACTTC.

The chain recombines TRBV6-5 with TRBJ2-1, with 10 bases lining up with TRBD1. Germline CDR1 MNHEY, CDR2 SVGAGI. V gave up 0 bases and J gave up 7 bases; unmatched junction bases: 3. The CDR3 loop spans 15 amino acids. CDR3 in DNA: TGTGCCAGCAGTTACTCGCAGGACAGGGGGAATGAGCAGTTCTTC. As protein: CASSYSQDRGNEQFF.

The genes are TRBV7-9 and TRBJ1-4, with D possibly being TRBD1 (5 bases). CDR1 is SEHNR and CDR2 is FQNEAQ in the germline V gene (reference sequence). CDR3 size: 16 residues. The ends were cut back, 2 bases at V and 5 bases at J, with 15 bases in the middle. CDR3 sequence reads: CASSLWGWGLNEKLFF. As DNA, the CDR3 is TGTGCCAGCAGCTTATGGGGGTGGGGACTCAATGAAAAACTGTTTTTT.